This T cell receptor beta chain was recovered during a study of regulatory T cells in long-lasting Graves disease. Arm-PCR with iRepertoire HTBI primers amplified the CDR3 regions for these TCR beta libraries. TCRdb reprocessed the multiplex PCR reads via MiXCR and lists one record per CDR3 protein. The data hold a few hundred thousand distinct CDR3 sequences, with about 15% observed a single time. Trimming stripped 3 bases from V and 6 bases from J, with 16 bases between. This CDR3 region has 15 residues. Germline-derived CDR1 and CDR2 are SGHDT and YYEEEE. Findings and caveats of the study: Less diverse TCR repertoires were seen in persistent Graves' patients than in newly diagnosed ones. Since the sample size was small, accuracy may have been reduced.

This clonotype was recorded a few times. Its antigen is unidentified. This sample's time point: newly diagnosed GD, antithyroid drugs for less than 3 months. RNA extracted from PBMCs served as the sequencing template. Another study also made use of these data, one on T cells in Graves' hyperthyroidism and ophthalmopathy. Per that paper: The HTBI primer set was used in a first-round RT-PCR of the TCR CDR3. Appearing also in blood were most of the thyroid clonotypes expanded above 0.001.

This sequence joins TRBV5-6 and TRBJ1-5, with no clear D. This receptor was identified in a woman in her thirties or forties with Graves disease. The sequencing here drew on peripheral blood mononuclear cells (PBMCs), taken at new diagnosis, from a patient treated with antithyroid drugs. Here the CDR3 DNA reads TGTGCCAGCAGCTCGGCGGCCGGGTGGGGTCAGCCCCAGCATTTT. Translation: CASSSAAGWGQPQHF.